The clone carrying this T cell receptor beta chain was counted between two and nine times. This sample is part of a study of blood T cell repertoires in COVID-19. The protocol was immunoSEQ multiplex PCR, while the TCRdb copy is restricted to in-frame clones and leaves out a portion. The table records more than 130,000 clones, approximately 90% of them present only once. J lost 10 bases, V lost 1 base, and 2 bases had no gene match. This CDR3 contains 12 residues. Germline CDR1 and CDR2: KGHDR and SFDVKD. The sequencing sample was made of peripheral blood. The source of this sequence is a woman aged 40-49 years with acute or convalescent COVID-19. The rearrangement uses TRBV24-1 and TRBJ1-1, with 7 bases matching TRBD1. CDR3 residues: CATSDFGDRAFF. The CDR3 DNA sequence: TGTGCCACCAGTGATTTCGGGGACAGAGCTTTCTTT.